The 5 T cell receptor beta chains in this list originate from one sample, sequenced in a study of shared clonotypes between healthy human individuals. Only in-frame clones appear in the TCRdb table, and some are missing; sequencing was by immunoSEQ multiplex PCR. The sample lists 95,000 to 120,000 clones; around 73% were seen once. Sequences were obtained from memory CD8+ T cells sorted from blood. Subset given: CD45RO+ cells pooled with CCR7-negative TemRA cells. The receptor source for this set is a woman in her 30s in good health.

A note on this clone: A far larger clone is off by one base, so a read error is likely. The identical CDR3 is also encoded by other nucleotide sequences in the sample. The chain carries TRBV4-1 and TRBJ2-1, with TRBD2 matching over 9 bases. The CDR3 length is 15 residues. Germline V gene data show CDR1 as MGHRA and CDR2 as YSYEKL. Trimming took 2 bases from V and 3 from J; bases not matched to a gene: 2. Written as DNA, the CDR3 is TGCGCCAGCAGCCAACGGACTAGCGACTACAATGAGCAGTTCTTC. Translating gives CASSQRTSDYNEQFF.

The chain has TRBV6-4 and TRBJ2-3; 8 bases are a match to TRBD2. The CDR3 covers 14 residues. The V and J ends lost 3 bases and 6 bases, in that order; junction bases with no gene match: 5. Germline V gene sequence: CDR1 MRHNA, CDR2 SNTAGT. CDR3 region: CASSESSGSDTQYF. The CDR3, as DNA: TGTGCCAGCAGTGAATCGAGCGGGAGTGATACGCAGTATTTT.

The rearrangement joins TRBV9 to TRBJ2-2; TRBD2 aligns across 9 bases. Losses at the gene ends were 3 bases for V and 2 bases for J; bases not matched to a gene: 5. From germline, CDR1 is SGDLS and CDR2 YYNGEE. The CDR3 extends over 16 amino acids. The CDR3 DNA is TGTGCCAGCAGCGGTCATAGCGGGAGAAACACCGGGGAGCTGTTTTTT. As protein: CASSGHSGRNTGELFF.

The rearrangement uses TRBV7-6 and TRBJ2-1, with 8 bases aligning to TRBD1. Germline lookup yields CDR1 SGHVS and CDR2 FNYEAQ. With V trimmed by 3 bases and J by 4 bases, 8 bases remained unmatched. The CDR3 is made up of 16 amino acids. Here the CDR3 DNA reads TGTGCCAGCAGCTTCGCCCGACAGGGGAAATACAATGAGCAGTTCTTC. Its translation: CASSFARQGKYNEQFF. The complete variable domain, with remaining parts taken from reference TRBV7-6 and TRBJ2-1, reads GAGVSQSPRYKVTKRGQDVALRCDPISGHVSLYWYRQALGQGPEFLTYFNYEAQQDKSGLPNDRFSAERPEGSISTLTIQRTEQRDSAMYRCASSFARQGKYNEQFFGPGTRLTVL.

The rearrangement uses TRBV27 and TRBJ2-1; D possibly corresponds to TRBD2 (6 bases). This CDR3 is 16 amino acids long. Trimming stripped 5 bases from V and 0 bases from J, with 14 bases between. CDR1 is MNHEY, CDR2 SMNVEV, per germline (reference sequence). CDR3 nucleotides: TGTGCCAGCAGTACCCAGCGGGTGCCCTCCTACAATGAGCAGTTCTTC. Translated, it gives CASSTQRVPSYNEQFF.